Sequencing of this T cell receptor beta chain was carried out in a study of blood T cell repertoires in COVID-19. Study-wide background: From T cells, B-cell-depleted T cells, or PBMCs came the material, which was cDNA or gDNA.

Here immunoSEQ multiplex PCR was the method, and the copy in TCRdb shows in-frame clones only, minus some. The sample has roughly 180,000 clones, approximately 91% seen once. The CDR3 loop spans 14 amino acids. Per germline, CDR1 LNHDA and CDR2 SQIVND (reference sequence). Trimming took 7 bases from V and 4 from J, leaving 16 bases between them. The rearrangement links TRBV19 to TRBJ1-1; D is perhaps TRBD1 (5 bases). The sample consisted of peripheral blood. This TCR came from a man aged 65 to 85 with active or convalescent COVID-19. In nucleotides, the CDR3 is TGTGCCAGTACCGATGGACGGGGGGGCACTGAAGCTTTCTTT. It codes for CASTDGRGGTEAFF. The full variable domain, with the rest looked up from reference TRBV19 and TRBJ1-1, is DGGITQSPKYLFRKEGQNVTLSCEQNLNHDAMYWYRQDPGQGLRLIYYSQIVNDFQKGDIAEGYSVSREKKESFPLTVTSAQKNPTAFYLCASTDGRGGTEAFFGQGTRLTVV.